The sample holds many counts of the clone carrying this TCR beta chain. As it was prepared, the TCRbeta library received unique molecular identifiers. Via MiXCR, TCRdb re-called the PCR reads, giving one row per CDR3 protein. The sample lists around 450,000 distinct CDR3 sequences; about 10% were seen once. V was trimmed by 0 bases and J by 4 bases, leaving 3 bases between them. The germline gives CDR1 LGHNA, CDR2 YSLEER. There are 12 residues in the CDR3. The data are from a study of T-cell reconstitution after alpha-beta-depleted transplantation in children. This clonotype was obtained from a child younger than 10 with inherited bone marrow failure, due to receive a stem cell transplant. This rearrangement joins TRBV4-3 to TRBJ1-2; D remains ambiguous. The sequenced sample was PBMCs, obtained before TCRalphabeta/CD19-depleted stem cell transplant. This chain's CDR3 is CASSQEPYGYTF. Written as DNA, the CDR3 is TGCGCCAGCAGCCAAGAACCCTATGGCTACACCTTC.